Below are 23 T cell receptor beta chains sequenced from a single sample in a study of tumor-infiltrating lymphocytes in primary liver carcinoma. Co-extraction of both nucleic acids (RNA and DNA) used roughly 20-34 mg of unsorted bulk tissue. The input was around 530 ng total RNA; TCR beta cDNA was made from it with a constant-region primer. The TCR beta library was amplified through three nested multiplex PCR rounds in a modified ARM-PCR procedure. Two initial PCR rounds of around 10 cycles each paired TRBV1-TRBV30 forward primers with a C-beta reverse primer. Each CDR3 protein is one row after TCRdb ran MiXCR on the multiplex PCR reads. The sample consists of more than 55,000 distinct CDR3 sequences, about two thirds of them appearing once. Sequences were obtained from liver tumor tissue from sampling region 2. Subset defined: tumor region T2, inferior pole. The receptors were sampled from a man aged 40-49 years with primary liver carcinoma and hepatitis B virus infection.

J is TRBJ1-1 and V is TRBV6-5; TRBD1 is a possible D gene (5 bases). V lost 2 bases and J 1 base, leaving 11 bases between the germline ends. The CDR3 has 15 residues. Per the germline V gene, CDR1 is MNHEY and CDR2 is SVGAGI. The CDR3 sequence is CASSYRGLPNTEAFF. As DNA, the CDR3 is TGTGCCAGCAGTTACAGGGGACTACCGAACACTGAAGCTTTCTTT.

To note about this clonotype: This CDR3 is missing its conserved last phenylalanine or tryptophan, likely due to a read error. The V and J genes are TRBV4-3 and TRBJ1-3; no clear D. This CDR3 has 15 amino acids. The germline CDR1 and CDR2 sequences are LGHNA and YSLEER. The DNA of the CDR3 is TGCGCCAGTAGCCGAAACGATGGGCCCGGAAACACCATATATCTT. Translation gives CASSRNDGPGNTIYL.

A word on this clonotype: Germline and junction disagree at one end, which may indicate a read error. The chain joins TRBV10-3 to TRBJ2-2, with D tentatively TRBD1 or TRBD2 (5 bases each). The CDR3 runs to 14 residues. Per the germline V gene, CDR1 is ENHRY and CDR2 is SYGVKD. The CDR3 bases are TGTGCAATCAGGGAGTGGGACGACATCGGGGAGCTGTTTTTT. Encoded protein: CAIREWDDIGELFF.

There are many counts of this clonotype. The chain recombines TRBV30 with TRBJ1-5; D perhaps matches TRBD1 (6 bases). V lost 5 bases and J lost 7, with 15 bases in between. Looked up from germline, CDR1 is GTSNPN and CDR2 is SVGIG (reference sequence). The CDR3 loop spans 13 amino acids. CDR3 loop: CAWGRGARQPQHF. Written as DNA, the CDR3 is TGTGCCTGGGGTAGGGGGGCGCGGCAGCCCCAGCATTTT. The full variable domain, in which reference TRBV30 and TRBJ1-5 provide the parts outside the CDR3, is SQTIHQWPATLVQPVGSPLSLECTVEGTSNPNLYWYRQAAGRGLQLLFYSVGIGQISSEVPQNLSASRPQDRQFILSSKKLLLSDSGFYLCAWGRGARQPQHFGDGTRLSIL.

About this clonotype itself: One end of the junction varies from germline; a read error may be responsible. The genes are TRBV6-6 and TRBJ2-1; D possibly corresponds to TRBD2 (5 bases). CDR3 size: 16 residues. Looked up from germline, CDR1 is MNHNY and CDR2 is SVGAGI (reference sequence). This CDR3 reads CASSPREGGSYNKQFF. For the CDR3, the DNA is TGTGCCAGCAGTCCCCGGGAAGGCGGCTCCTACAATAAGCAGTTCTTC.

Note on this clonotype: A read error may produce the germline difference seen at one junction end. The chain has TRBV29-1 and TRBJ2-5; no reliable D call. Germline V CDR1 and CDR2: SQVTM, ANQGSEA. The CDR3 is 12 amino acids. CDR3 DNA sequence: TGCAGCGGTATGGTCAGTGGAGAGACCCAGTATTTC. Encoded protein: CSGMVSGETQYF.

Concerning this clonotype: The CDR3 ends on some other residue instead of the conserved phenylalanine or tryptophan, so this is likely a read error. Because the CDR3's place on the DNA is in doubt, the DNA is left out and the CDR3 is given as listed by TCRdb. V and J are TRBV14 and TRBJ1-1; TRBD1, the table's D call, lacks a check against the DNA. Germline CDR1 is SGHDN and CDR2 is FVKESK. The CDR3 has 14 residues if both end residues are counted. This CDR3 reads CASSQMGAPLATFL.

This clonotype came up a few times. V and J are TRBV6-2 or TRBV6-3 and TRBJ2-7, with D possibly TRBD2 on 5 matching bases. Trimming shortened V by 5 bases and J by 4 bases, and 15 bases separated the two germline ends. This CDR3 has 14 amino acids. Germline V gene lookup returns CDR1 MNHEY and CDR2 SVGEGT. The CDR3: CASSRQAVVYEQYF. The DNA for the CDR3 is TGTGCCAGCAGTCGACAAGCGGTAGTGTACGAGCAGTACTTC.

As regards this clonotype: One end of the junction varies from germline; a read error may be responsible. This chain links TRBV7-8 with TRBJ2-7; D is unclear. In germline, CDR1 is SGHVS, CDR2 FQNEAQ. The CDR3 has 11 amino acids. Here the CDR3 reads CASSISYEQYF. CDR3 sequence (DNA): TGTGCCAGCAGCATATCCTACGAGCAATACTTC.

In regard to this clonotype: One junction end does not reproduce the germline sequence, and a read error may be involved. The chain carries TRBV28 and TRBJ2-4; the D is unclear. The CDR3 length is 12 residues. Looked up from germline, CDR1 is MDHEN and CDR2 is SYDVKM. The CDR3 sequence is CASKPRKNTQYF. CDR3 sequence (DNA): TGTGCTAGCAAACCCCGCAAAAACACTCAGTATTTC.

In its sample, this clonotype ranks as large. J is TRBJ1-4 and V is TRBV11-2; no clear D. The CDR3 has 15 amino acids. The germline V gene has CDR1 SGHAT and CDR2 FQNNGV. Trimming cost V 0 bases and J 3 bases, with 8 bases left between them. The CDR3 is CASSLDGFANEKLFF. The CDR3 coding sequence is TGTGCCAGCAGCTTAGACGGGTTCGCTAATGAAAAACTGTTTTTT.

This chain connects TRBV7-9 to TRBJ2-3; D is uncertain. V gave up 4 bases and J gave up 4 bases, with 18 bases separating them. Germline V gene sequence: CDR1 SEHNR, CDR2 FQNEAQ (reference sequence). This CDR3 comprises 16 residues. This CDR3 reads CASSSNTGRLADTQYF. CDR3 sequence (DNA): TGTGCCAGCAGCTCCAACACTGGCAGGCTTGCAGATACGCAGTATTTT.

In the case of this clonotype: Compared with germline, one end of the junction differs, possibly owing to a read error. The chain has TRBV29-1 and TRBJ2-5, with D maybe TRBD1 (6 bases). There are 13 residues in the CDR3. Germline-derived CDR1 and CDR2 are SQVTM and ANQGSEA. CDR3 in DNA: TGCCGCGTACTCACCCAGGGGATGGAGACCCAGTACTTT. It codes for CRVLTQGMETQYF.

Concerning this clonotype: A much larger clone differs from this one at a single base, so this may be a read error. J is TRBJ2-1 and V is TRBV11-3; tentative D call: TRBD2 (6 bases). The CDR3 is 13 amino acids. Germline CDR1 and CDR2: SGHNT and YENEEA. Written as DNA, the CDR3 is TGTGACAGCAGTGCCGGGGGCTACAATGAGCAGTTCTTC. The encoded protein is CDSSAGGYNEQFF.

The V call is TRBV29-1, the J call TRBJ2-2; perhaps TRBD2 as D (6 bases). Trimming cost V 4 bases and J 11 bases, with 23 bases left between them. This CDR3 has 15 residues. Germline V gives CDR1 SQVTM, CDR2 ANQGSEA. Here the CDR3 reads CSVGTNAANNGELFF. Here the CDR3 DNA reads TGCAGCGTTGGGACTAACGCGGCGAACAACGGAGAGCTGTTTTTT.

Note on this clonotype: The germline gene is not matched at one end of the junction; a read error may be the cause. CDR3 DNA sequence: TGTGCCAGCAGAAAAAGGGGGAGGGCCGGGACCGGGGAGCTGTTTTTC. Residues: CASRKRGRAGTGELFF. The V call is TRBV6-6, the J call TRBJ2-2, with D possibly matching TRBD2 (7 bases). Per germline, CDR1 MNHNY and CDR2 SVGAGI (reference sequence). The CDR3 contains 16 residues.

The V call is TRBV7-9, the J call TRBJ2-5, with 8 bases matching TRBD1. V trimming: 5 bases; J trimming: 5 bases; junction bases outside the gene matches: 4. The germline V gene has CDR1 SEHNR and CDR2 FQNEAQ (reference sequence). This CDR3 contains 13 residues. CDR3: CASSPRTGETQYF. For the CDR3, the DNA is TGTGCCAGCAGCCCTCGGACAGGGGAGACCCAGTACTTC.

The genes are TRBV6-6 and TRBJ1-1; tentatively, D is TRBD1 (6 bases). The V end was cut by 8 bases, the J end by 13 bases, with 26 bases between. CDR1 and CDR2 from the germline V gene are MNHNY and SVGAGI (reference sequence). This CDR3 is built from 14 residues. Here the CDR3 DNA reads TGTGCCAGCCGAAACACAGGGCCGAACACTGATGTTTTCTTT. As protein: CASRNTGPNTDVFF.

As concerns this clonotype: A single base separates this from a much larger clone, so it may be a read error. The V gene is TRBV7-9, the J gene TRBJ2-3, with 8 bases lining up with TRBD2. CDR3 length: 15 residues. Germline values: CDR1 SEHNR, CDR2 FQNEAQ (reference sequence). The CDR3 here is CGSSPPGLGTDTQYF. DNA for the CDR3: TGTGGCAGCAGCCCGCCGGGACTAGGCACAGATACGCAGTATTTT.

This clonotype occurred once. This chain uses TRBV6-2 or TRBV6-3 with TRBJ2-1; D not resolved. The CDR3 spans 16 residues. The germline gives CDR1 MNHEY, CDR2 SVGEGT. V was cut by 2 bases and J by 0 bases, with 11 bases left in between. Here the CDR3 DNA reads TGTGCCAGCAGTTACGCTAGTGGGATCTCCTACAATGAGCAGTTCTTC. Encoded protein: CASSYASGISYNEQFF.

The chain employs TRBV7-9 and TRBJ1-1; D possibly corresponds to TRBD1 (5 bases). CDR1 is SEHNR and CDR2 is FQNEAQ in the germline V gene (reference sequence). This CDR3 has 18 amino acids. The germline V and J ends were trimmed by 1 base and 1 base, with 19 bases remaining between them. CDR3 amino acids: CASSLGQLRPGPNTEAFF. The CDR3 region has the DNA TGTGCCAGCAGCTTAGGCCAACTCCGTCCGGGACCGAACACTGAAGCTTTCTTT.

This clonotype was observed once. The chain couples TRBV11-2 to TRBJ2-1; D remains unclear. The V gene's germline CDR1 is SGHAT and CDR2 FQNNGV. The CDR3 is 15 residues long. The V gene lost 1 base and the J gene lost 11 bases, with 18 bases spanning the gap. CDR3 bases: TGTGCCAGCAGCTTAGTCATAGGCTCCTACGATAAGCAGTTCTTC. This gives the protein CASSLVIGSYDKQFF.

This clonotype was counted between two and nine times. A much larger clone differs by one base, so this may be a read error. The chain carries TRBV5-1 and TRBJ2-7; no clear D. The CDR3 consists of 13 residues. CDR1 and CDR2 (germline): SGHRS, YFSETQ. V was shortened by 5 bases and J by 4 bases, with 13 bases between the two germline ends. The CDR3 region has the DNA TGCGCCAGCAGTTTCGACGCAGAGTACGAGCAGTACTTC. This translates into CASSFDAEYEQYF.